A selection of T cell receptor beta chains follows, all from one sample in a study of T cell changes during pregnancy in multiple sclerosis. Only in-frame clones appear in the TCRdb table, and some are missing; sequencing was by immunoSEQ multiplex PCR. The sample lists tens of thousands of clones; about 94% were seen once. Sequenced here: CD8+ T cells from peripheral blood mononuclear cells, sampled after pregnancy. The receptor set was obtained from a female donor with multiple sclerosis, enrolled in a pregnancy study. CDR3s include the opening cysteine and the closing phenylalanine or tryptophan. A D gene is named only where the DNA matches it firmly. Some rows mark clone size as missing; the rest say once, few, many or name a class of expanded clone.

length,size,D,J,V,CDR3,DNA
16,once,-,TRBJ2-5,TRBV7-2,CASSPLGDPSQETQYF,TGTGCCAGCAGCCCCCTCGGGGATCCTTCCCAAGAGACCCAGTACTTC
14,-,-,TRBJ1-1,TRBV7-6,CASSPAEGRSEAFF,TGTGCCAGCAGCCCCGCGGAGGGCAGGTCTGAAGCTTTCTTT
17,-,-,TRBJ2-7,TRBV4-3,CASSQGRPKTAAYEQYF,TGCGCCAGCAGCCAAGGGAGGCCCAAGACTGCCGCCTACGAGCAGTACTTC
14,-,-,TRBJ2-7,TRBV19,CASSMVAGIHEQYF,TGTGCCAGTAGTATGGTGGCAGGGATCCACGAGCAGTACTTC
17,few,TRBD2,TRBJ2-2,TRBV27,CASSLGAGGPRTGELFF,TGTGCCAGCAGTTTGGGAGCGGGAGGGCCTAGGACCGGGGAGCTGTTTTTT
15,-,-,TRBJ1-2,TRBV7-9,CASSISSTDRYGYTF,TGTGCCAGCAGCATTTCATCGACAGACCGCTATGGCTACACCTTC
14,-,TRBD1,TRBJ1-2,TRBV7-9,CASSGGTGEGGYTF,TGTGCCAGCAGCGGAGGGACAGGGGAAGGGGGCTACACCTTC
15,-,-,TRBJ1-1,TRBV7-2,CASSLGRGWNTEAFF,TGTGCCAGCAGCTTAGGTCGCGGTTGGAACACTGAAGCTTTCTTT
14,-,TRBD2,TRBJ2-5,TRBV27,CASRGAGWRETQYF,TGTGCCAGCCGCGGAGCGGGATGGCGGGAGACCCAGTACTTC
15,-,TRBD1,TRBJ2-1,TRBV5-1,CASSLAWDSTNEQFF,TGCGCCAGCAGCTTGGCCTGGGACAGCACCAATGAGCAGTTCTTC
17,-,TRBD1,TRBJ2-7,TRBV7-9,CASSSPGTGGPHDEQYF,TGTGCCAGCAGCTCCCCCGGGACAGGGGGCCCTCACGACGAGCAGTACTTC
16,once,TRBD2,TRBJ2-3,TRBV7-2,CASSLVASGVTDTQYF,TGTGCCAGCAGCTTAGTCGCTAGCGGTGTCACAGATACGCAGTATTTT
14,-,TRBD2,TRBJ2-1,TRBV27,CASSLTSAYNEQFF,TGTGCCAGCAGTTTAACTAGCGCGTACAATGAGCAGTTCTTC
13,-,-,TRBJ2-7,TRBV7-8,CASSADREDEQYF,TGTGCCAGCAGCGCTGACAGGGAGGACGAGCAGTACTTC
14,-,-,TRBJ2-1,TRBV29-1,CSVPGHRSYNEQFF,TGCAGCGTACCCGGACACCGCTCCTACAATGAGCAGTTCTTC
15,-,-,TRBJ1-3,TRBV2,CASSGEDGIGNTIYF,TGTGCCAGCAGTGGAGAAGACGGGATAGGAAACACCATATATTTT
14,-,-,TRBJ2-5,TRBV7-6,CASSFQGRRETQYF,TGTGCCAGCAGCTTCCAGGGGCGCAGGGAGACCCAGTACTTC
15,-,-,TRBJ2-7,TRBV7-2,CASGLYMGAQYEQYF,TGTGCCAGCGGGCTTTACATGGGTGCCCAATACGAGCAGTACTTC
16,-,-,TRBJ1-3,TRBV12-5,CASGFRAGKAGNTIYF,TGTGCTAGTGGTTTTAGGGCAGGGAAGGCTGGAAACACCATATATTTT
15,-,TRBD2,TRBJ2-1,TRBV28,CASSYREVSYNEQFF,TGTGCCAGCAGTTACCGGGAGGTCTCCTACAATGAGCAGTTCTTC
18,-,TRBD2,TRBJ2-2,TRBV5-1,CASGKGLAGGTNTGELFF,TGCGCCAGCGGAAAGGGACTAGCGGGGGGGACCAACACCGGGGAGCTGTTTTTT
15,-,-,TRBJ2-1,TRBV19,CASSLAAGSYNEQFF,TGTGCCAGTAGTTTAGCGGCAGGGTCCTACAATGAGCAGTTCTTC
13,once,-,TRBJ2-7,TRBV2,CASSDYRAYEQYF,TGTGCCAGCAGTGACTACAGAGCCTACGAGCAGTACTTC
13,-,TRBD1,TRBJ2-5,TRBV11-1,CASSIDREETQYF,TGTGCCAGCAGCATCGACAGGGAAGAGACCCAGTACTTC
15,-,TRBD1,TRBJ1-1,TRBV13,CASSPSRQGDTEAFF,TGTGCCAGCAGTCCTTCTCGACAGGGGGACACTGAAGCTTTCTTT
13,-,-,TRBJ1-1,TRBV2,CASEAGEVTEAFF,TGTGCCAGCGAAGCGGGGGAGGTCACTGAAGCTTTCTTT
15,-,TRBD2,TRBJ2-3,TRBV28,CASSTGTSGRNTQYF,TGTGCCAGCAGTACCGGGACTAGCGGGCGAAATACGCAGTATTTT
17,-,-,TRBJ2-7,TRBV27,CASSLPYLGEDPYEQYF,TGTGCCAGCAGCTTACCCTACCTCGGGGAGGATCCCTACGAGCAGTACTTC
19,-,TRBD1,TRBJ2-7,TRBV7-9,CASSSLGETGVGASYEQYF,TGTGCCAGCAGCTCGTTAGGGGAAACAGGGGTAGGGGCGTCCTACGAGCAGTACTTC
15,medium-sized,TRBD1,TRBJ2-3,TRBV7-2,CASSSSQGISDTQYF,TGTGCCAGCAGCTCGTCACAGGGGATATCAGATACGCAGTATTTT
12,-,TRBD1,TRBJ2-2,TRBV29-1,CSVGTGAGELFF,TGCAGCGTGGGGACAGGGGCCGGGGAGCTGTTTTTT
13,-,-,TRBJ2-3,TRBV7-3,CASSFLSTDTQYF,TGTGCCAGCAGCTTCTTGAGCACAGATACGCAGTATTTT
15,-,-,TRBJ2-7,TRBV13,CASSLGRGVGYEQYF,TGTGCCAGCAGCTTAGGTCGGGGAGTGGGATACGAGCAGTACTTC
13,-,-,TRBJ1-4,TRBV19,CASRWKEKEKLFF,TGTGCCAGTAGGTGGAAGGAGAAAGAAAAACTGTTTTTT
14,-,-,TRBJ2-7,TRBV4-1,CASRPGGLSYEQYF,TGCGCCAGCAGGCCGGGGGGCCTTAGCTACGAGCAGTACTTC
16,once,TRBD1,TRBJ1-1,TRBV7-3,CASSSLGTAGNTEAFF,TGTGCCAGCAGCTCCCTCGGGACAGCCGGGAACACTGAAGCTTTCTTT
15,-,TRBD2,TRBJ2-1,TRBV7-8,CASSLLAGGGNEQFF,TGTGCCAGCAGCCTTCTAGCGGGAGGGGGTAATGAGCAGTTCTTC
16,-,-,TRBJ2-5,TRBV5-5,CASSSFHRDMQETQYF,TGTGCCAGCAGCAGCTTCCACCGGGACATGCAAGAGACCCAGTACTTC
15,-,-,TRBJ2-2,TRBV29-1,CSVRLGPWDTGELLF,TGCAGCGTCCGGCTAGGACCCTGGGACACCGGGGAGCTGCTTTTT
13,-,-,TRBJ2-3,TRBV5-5,CASSLWRSDTQYF,TGTGCCAGCAGCTTGTGGAGAAGTGATACGCAGTATTTT
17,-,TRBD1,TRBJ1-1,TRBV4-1,CASSQDRDSPMNTEAFF,TGCGCCAGCAGCCAAGATCGGGACAGCCCTATGAACACTGAAGCTTTCTTT
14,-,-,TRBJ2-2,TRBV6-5,CASSTGMLAGELFF,TGTGCCAGCAGCACGGGGATGCTCGCCGGGGAGCTGTTTTTT
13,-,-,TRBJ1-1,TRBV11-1,CASSTRDYAEAFF,TGTGCCAGCAGCACCCGGGACTACGCTGAAGCTTTCTTT
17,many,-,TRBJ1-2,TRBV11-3,CASSLDFVTDTNYGYTF,TGTGCCAGCAGCTTAGATTTTGTTACGGACACTAACTATGGCTACACCTTC
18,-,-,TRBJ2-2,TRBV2,CASSPTLLAGAVTGELFF,TGTGCCAGCAGTCCTACTCTCCTAGCCGGAGCGGTCACCGGGGAGCTGTTTTTT
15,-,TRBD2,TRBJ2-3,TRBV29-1,CSVGPSGSITDTQYF,TGCAGCGTTGGGCCTAGCGGGAGTATCACAGATACGCAGTATTTT
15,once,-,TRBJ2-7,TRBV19,CASSMGQGLIYEQYF,TGTGCCAGTAGTATGGGCCAAGGATTAATCTACGAGCAGTACTTC
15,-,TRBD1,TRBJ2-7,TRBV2,CASSALQGAAYEQYF,TGTGCCAGCAGTGCTTTGCAGGGGGCAGCTTACGAGCAGTACTTC
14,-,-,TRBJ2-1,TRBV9,CASSVAGSRDEQFF,TGTGCCAGCAGCGTAGCTGGTAGCAGGGATGAGCAGTTCTTC
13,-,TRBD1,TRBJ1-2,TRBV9,CASSPQGKHGYTF,TGTGCCAGCAGCCCACAGGGGAAGCATGGCTACACCTTC
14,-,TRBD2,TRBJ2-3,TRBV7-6,CASSLRGGPDTQYF,TGTGCCAGCAGCTTACGGGGGGGCCCCGATACGCAGTATTTT
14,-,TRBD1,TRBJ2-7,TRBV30,CASIFRGSSYEQYF,TGTGCCTCAATCTTCAGGGGGTCATCCTACGAGCAGTACTTC
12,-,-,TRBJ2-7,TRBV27,CASSLGGYEQYF,TGTGCCAGCAGTTTAGGAGGCTACGAGCAGTACTTC
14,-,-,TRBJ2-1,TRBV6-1,CASSEGGARSEQFF,TGTGCCAGCAGTGAAGGTGGAGCTCGCTCTGAGCAGTTCTTC